The entry below describes one T cell receptor (beta chain). Germline loops: CDR1 SGHDN, CDR2 FVKESK. CDR3 length equals 15 residues. Trimming took off 1 base at V and 3 bases at J, with 13 bases between the two ends. Data came from immunoSEQ multiplex PCR; TCRdb stores just in-frame clones and leaves some out. The sample lists about 120,000 clones; about 92% were seen once. The data were taken from a study of T cell responses to AZD1222 COVID-19 vaccine. Source: peripheral blood, taken on day 0 of MenACWY control vaccination. The receptor was isolated from an adult in good health. The chain combines TRBV14 with TRBJ2-7; D gene uncertain. In DNA form, the CDR3 reads TGTGCCAGCAGCCAAGGCCAGGCGACATACTACGAGCAGTACTTC. Amino acid sequence: CASSQGQATYYEQYF.